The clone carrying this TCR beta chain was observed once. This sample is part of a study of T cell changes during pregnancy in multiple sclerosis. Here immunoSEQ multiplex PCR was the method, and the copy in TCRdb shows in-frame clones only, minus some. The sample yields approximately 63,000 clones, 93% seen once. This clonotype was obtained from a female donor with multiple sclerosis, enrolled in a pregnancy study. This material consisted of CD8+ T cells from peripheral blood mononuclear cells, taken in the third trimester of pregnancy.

CDR3 sequence reads: CASSLYRLAYNEQFF. The CDR3 DNA reads as TGTGCCAGCAGTTTATACCGCCTAGCGTACAATGAGCAGTTCTTC. V gene TRBV27 combines with J gene TRBJ2-1, with D possibly being TRBD2 (6 bases). Trimming cost V 1 base and J 4 bases, with 11 bases left between them. Germline V CDR1 and CDR2: MNHEY, SMNVEV (reference sequence). This CDR3 has 15 residues.